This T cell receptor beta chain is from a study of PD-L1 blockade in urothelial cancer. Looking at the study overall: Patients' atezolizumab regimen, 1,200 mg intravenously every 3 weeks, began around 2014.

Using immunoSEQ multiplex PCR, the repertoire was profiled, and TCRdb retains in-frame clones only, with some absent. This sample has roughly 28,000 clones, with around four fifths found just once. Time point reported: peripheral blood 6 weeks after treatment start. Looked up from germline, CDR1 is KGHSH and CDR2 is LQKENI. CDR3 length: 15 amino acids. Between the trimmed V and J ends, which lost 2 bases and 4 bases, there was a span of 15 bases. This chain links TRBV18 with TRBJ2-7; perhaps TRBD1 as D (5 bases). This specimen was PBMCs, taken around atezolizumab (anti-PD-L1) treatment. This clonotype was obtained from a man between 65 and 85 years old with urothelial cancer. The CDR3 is CASSPAVGVNYEQYF. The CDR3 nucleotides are TGTGCCAGCTCACCAGCTGTAGGGGTAAATTACGAGCAGTACTTC.